The present TCR beta chain was sequenced within a study of T cell repertoires in cytomegalovirus infection. Across the whole study: Public TCR beta signatures marked donors with CMV infection and the matching HLA.

TCRdb independently ran MiXCR on the reads; one entry per CDR3 protein. The sample includes tens of thousands of distinct CDR3 sequences, under 55% of them seen just once. About this clonotype: What it binds is unknown.

This CDR3 is 13 amino acids long. V lost 8 bases to trimming and J lost 6 bases, with 14 bases between them. The rearrangement joins TRBV12-3 or TRBV12-4 to TRBJ2-1; D not resolved. The sample consisted of CD8+ T cells from cultured PBMCs, taken from culture after CMV antigen stimulation. The clonotype originates from a human donor in good health (CMV status not recorded). Some clones in this sample may be carry-over from other donors' samples. CDR3: CASSPPRSNEQFF. In DNA form, the CDR3 reads TGTGCCAGCTCCCCCCCGCGGAGCAATGAGCAGTTCTTC.